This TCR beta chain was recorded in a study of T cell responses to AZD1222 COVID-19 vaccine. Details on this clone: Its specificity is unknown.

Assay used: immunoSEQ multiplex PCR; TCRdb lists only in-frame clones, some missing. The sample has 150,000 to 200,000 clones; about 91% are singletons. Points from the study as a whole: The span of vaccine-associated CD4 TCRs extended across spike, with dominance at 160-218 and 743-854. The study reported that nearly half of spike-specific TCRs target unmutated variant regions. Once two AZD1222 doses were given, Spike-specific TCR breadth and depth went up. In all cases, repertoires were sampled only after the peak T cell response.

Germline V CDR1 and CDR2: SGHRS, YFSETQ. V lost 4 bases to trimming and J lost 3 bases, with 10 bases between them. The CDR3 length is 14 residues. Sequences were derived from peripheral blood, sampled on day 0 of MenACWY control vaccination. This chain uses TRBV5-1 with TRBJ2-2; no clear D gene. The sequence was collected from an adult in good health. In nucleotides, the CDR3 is TGCGCCAGCAGCCAATGGACCTACACCGGGGAGCTGTTTTTT. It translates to CASSQWTYTGELFF.